This TCR beta chain was recovered during a study of regulatory T cells in long-lasting Graves disease. Described time point: newly diagnosed GD, antithyroid drugs for less than 3 months. From PBMCs, RNA was extracted and then used to make the TCR library. Combining iRepertoire HTBI primers with Arm-PCR of CDR3 regions, the authors built TCR beta libraries. TCRdb ran MiXCR on the multiplex PCR reads and lists one entry per CDR3 protein. The repertoire includes hundreds of thousands of distinct CDR3 sequences, over 15% of them detected once, and roughly 27% sits in the top ten. Germline loops: CDR1 SGHAT, CDR2 FQNNGV. The CDR3 spans 15 residues. The sample holds a few counts of this clonotype. With a far larger clone one base away, a read error is the likely cause. Separately, the same data were catalogued under a study of T cells in Graves' hyperthyroidism and ophthalmopathy.

This clonotype originated in a man between 35 and 55 years old with Graves disease. Material: peripheral blood mononuclear cells (PBMCs), obtained at new diagnosis, from a patient treated with antithyroid drugs. The J gene is TRBJ2-7, the V gene TRBV11-2; 7 bases match TRBD2. This CDR3 is CASSSGASGTYGQYF. DNA for the CDR3: TGTGCCAGCAGCTCCGGGGCTAGCGGAACCTACGGGCAGTACTTC.